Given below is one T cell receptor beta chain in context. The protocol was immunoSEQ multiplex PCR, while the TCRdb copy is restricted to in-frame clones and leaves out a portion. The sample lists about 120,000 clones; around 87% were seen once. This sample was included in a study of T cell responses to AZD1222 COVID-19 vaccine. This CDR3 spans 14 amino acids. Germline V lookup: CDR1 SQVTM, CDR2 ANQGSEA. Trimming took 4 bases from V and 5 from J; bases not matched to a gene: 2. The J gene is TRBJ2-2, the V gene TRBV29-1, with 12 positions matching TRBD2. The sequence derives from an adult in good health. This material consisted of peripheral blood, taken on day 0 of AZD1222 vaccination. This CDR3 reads CSVGTSGITGELFF. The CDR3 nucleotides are TGCAGCGTTGGGACTAGCGGGATAACCGGGGAGCTGTTTTTT.